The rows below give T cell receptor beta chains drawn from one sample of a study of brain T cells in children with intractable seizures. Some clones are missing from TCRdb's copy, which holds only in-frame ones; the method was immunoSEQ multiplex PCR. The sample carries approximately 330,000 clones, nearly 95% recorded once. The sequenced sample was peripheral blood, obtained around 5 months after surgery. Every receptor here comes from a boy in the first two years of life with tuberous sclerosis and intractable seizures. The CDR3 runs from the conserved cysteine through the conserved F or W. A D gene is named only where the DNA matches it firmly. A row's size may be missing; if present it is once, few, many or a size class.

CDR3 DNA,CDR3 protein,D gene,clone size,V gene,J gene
TGTGCCATCAGTAATAGCGGGAGGCTGGTTGACACCGGGGAGCTGTTTTTT,CAISNSGRLVDTGELFF,TRBD2,once,TRBV10-3,TRBJ2-2
TGTGCCTGGAAAATGAACACTGAAGCTTTCTTT,CAWKMNTEAFF,NA,NA,TRBV30,TRBJ1-1
TGTGCCAGCATGAGTTATAGCAATCAGCCCCAGCATTTT,CASMSYSNQPQHF,NA,few,TRBV2,TRBJ1-5
TGTGCCAGCAGCCCCCGCGCCTTC,CASSPRAF,NA,few,TRBV7-2,TRBJ1-2
TGTGCCTCCGGGGACGCACAAGAGACCCAGTACTTC,CASGDAQETQYF,NA,NA,TRBV10-3,TRBJ2-5
TGTGCCAGCAGCTCTCAGGGGGGAAGAACCGGGGAGCTGTTTTTT,CASSSQGGRTGELFF,NA,NA,TRBV7-3,TRBJ2-2
TGCAGCGTTGAAGGCCAGGGTAACTATGGCTACACCTTC,CSVEGQGNYGYTF,NA,NA,TRBV29-1,TRBJ1-2
TGCGCCAGCAGCTTGGATGGGGGGAGGGATACTGAAGCTTTCTTT,CASSLDGGRDTEAFF,NA,NA,TRBV5-1,TRBJ1-1
TGTGCCAGCAATGCCTTACGGGGCGGCGAGCAGTACTTC,CASNALRGGEQYF,NA,NA,TRBV25-1,TRBJ2-7
TGTGCCAGCAGTGAAGACCTAACGGAGACCCAGTACTTC,CASSEDLTETQYF,NA,NA,TRBV2,TRBJ2-5
TGTGCCAGCAGTCCAGAGAACACTGAAGCTTTCTTT,CASSPENTEAFF,NA,NA,TRBV12-3/TRBV12-4,TRBJ1-1
TGTGCCAGCAGCTTAGCGGCGGGGTTGCGGTTCGCGAACACCGGGGAGCTGTTTTTT,CASSLAAGLRFANTGELFF,NA,NA,TRBV7-2,TRBJ2-2
TGTGCCGGCAGTTCCTTGGGGACAAGGCATTTT,CAGSSLGTRHF,NA,NA,TRBV12-3/TRBV12-4,TRBJ1-5
TGTGCCAGCAGCTCCCCGGGTTTTAAGGACGAGCAGTACTTC,CASSSPGFKDEQYF,NA,NA,TRBV3-1/TRBV3-2,TRBJ2-7
TGTGCCAGCAGTCTACCGACGGCAGGTACGAATGGAAAACTGTTTTTT,CASSLPTAGTNGKLFF,NA,NA,TRBV28,TRBJ1-4
TGTGCCAGCAGTCCTACAGGGATCTCTGGAAACACCATATATTTT,CASSPTGISGNTIYF,NA,NA,TRBV27,TRBJ1-3
TGCGCCAGCAGCTTGGTGGCCTCTGGGGCCAACGTCCTGACTTTC,CASSLVASGANVLTF,NA,NA,TRBV5-1,TRBJ2-6
TGCAGCGTTGAACCCCCAACCGAGCCGAACACTGAAGCTTTCTTT,CSVEPPTEPNTEAFF,NA,NA,TRBV29-1,TRBJ1-1
TGTGCCAGCAGCTTCGAGGGACAGCCCTATGGCTACACCTTC,CASSFEGQPYGYTF,TRBD1,NA,TRBV7-9,TRBJ1-2
TGTGCCAGCAGCTTAGTCGCGGGAGGAGGTGAGGAGCAGTACTTC,CASSLVAGGGEEQYF,TRBD2,NA,TRBV7-9,TRBJ2-7
TGTGCCAGCAGCCAATACTATAGCGGGAGGATCCACCCCAACGAGCAGTACTTC,CASSQYYSGRIHPNEQYF,TRBD2,NA,TRBV13,TRBJ2-7
TGTGCCAGCAGCGTAGTTCCAGGGAGGGAGACCCAGTACTTC,CASSVVPGRETQYF,NA,NA,TRBV9,TRBJ2-5
TGTGCCAGCAGTGAAGCATGGACTAGCGGGGGGGCGTTGGAGACCCAGTACTTC,CASSEAWTSGGALETQYF,TRBD2,many,TRBV2,TRBJ2-5
TGTGCCTGGAGTGAACAAGGACCAGATACGCAGTATTTT,CAWSEQGPDTQYF,NA,NA,TRBV30,TRBJ2-3
TGTGCCAGTAGTAGGCGGGCAGCCCACTGGCCCAATGAGCAGTTCTTC,CASSRRAAHWPNEQFF,NA,once,TRBV19,TRBJ2-1
TGTGCCAGCAGCCAAGGGCACCTCAATCAGCCCCAGCATTTT,CASSQGHLNQPQHF,NA,few,TRBV16,TRBJ1-5
TGTGCCAGCAGTGGACCGGGACACGGGAGCAATCAGCCCCAGCATTTT,CASSGPGHGSNQPQHF,NA,NA,TRBV6-1,TRBJ1-5
TGTGCCACCAGTGATTCCGGACAGGGCAATGAGCAGTTCTTC,CATSDSGQGNEQFF,TRBD1,NA,TRBV24-1,TRBJ2-1
TGTGCCAGCTCAGCCGGGACAGGGGCTTCTTTGAACACTGAAGCTTTCTTT,CASSAGTGASLNTEAFF,TRBD1,NA,TRBV18,TRBJ1-1
TGTGCCAGCAGCTCGGGACTAGCGGGTATTTACGAGCAGTACTTC,CASSSGLAGIYEQYF,TRBD2,NA,TRBV7-9,TRBJ2-7
TGTGCCAGCAGTGAACTAGCGGGGGGCCTCATCGGGTGGCAGTTCTTC,CASSELAGGLIGWQFF,TRBD2,NA,TRBV6-1,TRBJ2-1
TGTGCCACCAGTGTTGCTTCACTAGCGACAAACACCGGGGAGCTGTTTTTT,CATSVASLATNTGELFF,TRBD2,NA,TRBV24-1,TRBJ2-2
TGTGCCAGCAGCCAATCAGGCACCGGGGAGCTGTTTTTT,CASSQSGTGELFF,NA,NA,TRBV7-3,TRBJ2-2
TGTGCCAGCAGCTTGGCCGGGGCAGGACTCATCGTTGGGACCCAGTACTTC,CASSLAGAGLIVGTQYF,NA,NA,TRBV5-5,TRBJ2-5
TGTGCCACCAGTGATTTGCCTAGCGGTTCGAACACCGGGGAGCTGTTTTTT,CATSDLPSGSNTGELFF,TRBD2,NA,TRBV24-1,TRBJ2-2
TGTGCCAGCACAGACAGGGGAGCTTATATGAACACTGAAGCTTTCTTT,CASTDRGAYMNTEAFF,TRBD1,NA,TRBV2,TRBJ1-1
TGTGCCAGCAGCTTATTTGGGGGTAGCGGGGAGACCCAGTACTTC,CASSLFGGSGETQYF,TRBD2,NA,TRBV7-6,TRBJ2-5